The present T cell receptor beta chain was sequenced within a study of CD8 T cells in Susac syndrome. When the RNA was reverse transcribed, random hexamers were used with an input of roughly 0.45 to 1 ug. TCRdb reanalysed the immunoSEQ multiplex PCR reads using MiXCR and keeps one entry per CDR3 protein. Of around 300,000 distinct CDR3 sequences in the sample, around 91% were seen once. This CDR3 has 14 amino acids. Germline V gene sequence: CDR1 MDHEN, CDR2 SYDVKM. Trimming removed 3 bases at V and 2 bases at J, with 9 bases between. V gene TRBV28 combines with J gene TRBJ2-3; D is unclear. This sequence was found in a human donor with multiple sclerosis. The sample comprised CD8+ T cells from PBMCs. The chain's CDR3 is CASSLVADTDTQYF. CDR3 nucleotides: TGTGCCAGCAGTTTGGTGGCGGACACAGATACGCAGTATTTT.